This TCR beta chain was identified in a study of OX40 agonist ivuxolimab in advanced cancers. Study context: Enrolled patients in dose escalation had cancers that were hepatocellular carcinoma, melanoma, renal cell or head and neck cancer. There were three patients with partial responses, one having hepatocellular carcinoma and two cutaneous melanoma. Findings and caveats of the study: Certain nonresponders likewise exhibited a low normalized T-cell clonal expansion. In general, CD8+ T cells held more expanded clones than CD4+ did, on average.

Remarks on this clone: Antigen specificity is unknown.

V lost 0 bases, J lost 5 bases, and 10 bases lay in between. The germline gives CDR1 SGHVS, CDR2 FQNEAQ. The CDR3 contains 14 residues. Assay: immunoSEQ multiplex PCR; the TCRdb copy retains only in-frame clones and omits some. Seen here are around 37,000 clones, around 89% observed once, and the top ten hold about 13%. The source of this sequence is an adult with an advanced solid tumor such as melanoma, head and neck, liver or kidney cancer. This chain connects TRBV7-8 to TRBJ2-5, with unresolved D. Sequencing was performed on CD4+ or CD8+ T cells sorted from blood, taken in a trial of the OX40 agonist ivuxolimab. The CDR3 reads CASSLAYGQETQYF. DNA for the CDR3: TGTGCCAGCAGCTTAGCGTATGGTCAGGAGACCCAGTACTTC.